This paragraph covers one T cell receptor (beta chain) sequence. The germline gives CDR1 MGHDK, CDR2 SYGVNS. V lost 5 bases and J lost 6, with 16 bases in between. The CDR3 spans 14 residues. TCRdb's copy holds only in-frame clones and misses some; the assay was immunoSEQ multiplex PCR. The sample carries some 80,000 clones, approximately 96% recorded once. These data are taken from a study of technical replicates of blood from several donors. The source of this sequence is a human donor in good health. Sequenced: T cells isolated from PBMCs. The chain couples TRBV25-1 to TRBJ1-1; maybe TRBD1 (5 bases). CDR3 sequence: CASSTLGGVSEAFF. In nucleotides, the CDR3 is TGTGCCAGCAGTACTCTGGGGGGAGTGTCTGAAGCTTTCTTT.